This T cell receptor beta chain originates from a study of cytomegalovirus exposure and HLA in healthy donors. Background on the study: Prior work identified about 120 million unique TCR beta sequences in approximately 200 million T cells. Study-wide points: The authors later found TCR association rates varying by HLA locus, with DRB1 most and HLA-C fewest. Under in vitro conditions, a few CMV-associated chains were confirmed as specific for CMV antigens. Later analysis revealed greater clonal expansion in HLA-associated TCR beta chains than in equally common others.

The PCR was carried out with 60 Vbeta primers and 13 Jbeta primers. Profiling relied on immunoSEQ multiplex PCR, and the TCRdb table lists in-frame clones only, not all of them. The table lists fewer than 200,000 clones, 80% of them singletons. Of note for this clone: Antigen unknown.

This TCR derives from a boy between 5 and 17 years old in good health and CMV-seronegative. The sequencing sample was made of PBMCs.

The CDR3 bases are TGTGCCAGCAGCCGGGGGTTTAGGGACGCCACAGATACGCAGTATTTT. It specifies CASSRGFRDATDTQYF. The chain uses TRBV7-2 and TRBJ2-3, with D possibly being TRBD2 (6 bases). V lost 5 bases, J lost 2 bases, and 17 bases lay in between. Germline loops: CDR1 SGHTA, CDR2 FQGNSA. This CDR3 region has 16 residues.